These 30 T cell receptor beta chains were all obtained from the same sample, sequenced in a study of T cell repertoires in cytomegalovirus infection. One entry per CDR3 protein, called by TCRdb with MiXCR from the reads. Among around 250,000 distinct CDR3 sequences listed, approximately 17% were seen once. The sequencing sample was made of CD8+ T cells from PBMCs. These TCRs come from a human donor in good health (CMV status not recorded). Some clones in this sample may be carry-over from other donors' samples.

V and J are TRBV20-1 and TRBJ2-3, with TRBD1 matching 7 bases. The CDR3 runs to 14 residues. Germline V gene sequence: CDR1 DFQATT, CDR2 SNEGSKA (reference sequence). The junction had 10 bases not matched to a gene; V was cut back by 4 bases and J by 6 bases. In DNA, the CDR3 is TGCAGTGCTACCACGGGACAGACGGCCGATACGCAGTATTTT. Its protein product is CSATTGQTADTQYF.

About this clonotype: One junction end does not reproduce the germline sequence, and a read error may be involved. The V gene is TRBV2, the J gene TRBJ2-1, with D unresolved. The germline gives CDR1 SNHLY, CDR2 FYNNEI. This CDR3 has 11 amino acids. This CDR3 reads CASSDYTEQFF. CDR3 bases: TGTGCCAGCAGTGACTACACTGAGCAGTTCTTC.

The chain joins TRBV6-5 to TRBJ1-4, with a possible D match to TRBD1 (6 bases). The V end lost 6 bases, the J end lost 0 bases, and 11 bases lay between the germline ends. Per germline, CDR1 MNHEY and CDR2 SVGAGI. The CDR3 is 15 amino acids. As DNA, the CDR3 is TGTGCCAGCAGCTGGGACATCACAACTAATGAAAAACTGTTTTTT. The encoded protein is CASSWDITTNEKLFF.

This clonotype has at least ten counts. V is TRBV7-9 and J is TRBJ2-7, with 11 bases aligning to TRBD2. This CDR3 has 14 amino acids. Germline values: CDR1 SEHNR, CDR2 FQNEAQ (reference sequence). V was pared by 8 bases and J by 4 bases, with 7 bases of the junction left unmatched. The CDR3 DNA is TGTGCCAGCGGTCTAGCGGGGGGTGCATACGAGCAGTACTTC. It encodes CASGLAGGAYEQYF.

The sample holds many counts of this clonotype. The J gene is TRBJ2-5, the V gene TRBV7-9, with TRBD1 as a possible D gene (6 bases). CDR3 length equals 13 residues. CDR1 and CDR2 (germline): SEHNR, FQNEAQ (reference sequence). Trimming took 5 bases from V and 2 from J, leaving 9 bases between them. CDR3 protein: CASSVDRQETQYF. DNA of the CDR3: TGTGCCAGCAGCGTGGACAGACAAGAGACCCAGTACTTC.

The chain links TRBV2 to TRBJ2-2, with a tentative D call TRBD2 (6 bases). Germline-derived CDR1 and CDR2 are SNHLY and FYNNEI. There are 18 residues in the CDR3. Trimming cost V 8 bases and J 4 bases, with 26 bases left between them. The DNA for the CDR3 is TGTGCCAGCTTGGGAAGGCGGACCGGGACTGAACCCACCGGGGAGCTGTTTTTT. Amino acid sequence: CASLGRRTGTEPTGELFF.

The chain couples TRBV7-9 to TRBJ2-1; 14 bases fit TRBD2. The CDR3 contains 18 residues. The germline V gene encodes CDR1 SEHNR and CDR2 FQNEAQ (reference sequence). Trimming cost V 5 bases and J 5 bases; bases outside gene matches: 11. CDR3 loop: CASSGLAGGNHRNNEQFF. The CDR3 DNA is TGTGCCAGCAGCGGACTAGCGGGGGGCAACCACAGGAACAATGAGCAGTTCTTC. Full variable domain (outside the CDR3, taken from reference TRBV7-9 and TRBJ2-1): DTGVSQNPRHKITKRGQNVTFRCDPISEHNRLYWYRQTLGQGPEFLTYFQNEAQLEKSRLLSDRFSAERPKGSFSTLEIQRTEQGDSAMYLCASSGLAGGNHRNNEQFFGPGTRLTVL.

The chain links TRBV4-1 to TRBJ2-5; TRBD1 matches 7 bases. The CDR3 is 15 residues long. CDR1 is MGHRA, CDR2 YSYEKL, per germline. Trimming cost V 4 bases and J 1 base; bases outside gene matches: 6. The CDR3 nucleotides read TGCGCCAGCAGCCCCCGGGACAGCATCCAAGAGACCCAGTACTTC. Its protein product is CASSPRDSIQETQYF.

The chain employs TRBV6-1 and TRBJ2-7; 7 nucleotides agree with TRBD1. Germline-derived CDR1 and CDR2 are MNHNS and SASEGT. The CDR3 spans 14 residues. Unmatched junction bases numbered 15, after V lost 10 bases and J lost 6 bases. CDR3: CATRIPGTAGEQYF. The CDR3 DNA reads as TGTGCCACCAGAATCCCTGGGACAGCCGGCGAGCAGTACTTC.

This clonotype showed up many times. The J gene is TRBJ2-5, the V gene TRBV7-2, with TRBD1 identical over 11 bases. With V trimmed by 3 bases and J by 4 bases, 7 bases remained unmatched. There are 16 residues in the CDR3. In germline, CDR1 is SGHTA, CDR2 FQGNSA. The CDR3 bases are TGTGCCAGCAGCTTTGGCAGGACAGGGGGCGGAGAGACCCAGTACTTC. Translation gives CASSFGRTGGGETQYF.

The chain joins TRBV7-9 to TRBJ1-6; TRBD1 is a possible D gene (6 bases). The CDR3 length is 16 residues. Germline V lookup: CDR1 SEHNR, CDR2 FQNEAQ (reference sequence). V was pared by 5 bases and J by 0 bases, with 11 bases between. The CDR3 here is CASSPLTGSYNSPLHF. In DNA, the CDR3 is TGTGCCAGCAGCCCACTGACAGGCTCCTATAATTCACCCCTCCACTTT.

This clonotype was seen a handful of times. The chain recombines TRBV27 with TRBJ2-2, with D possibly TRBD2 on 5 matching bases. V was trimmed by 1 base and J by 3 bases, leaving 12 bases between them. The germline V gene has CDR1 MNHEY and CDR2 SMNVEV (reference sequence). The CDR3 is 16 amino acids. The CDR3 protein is CASSLYGVKDTGELFF. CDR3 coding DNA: TGTGCCAGCAGTTTATACGGGGTGAAAGACACCGGGGAGCTGTTTTTT.

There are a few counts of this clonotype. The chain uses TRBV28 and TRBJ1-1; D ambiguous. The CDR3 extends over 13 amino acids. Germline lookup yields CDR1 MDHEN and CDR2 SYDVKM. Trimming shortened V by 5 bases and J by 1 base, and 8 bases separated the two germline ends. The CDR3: CASSLRSNTEAFF. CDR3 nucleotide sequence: TGTGCCAGCAGTCTGAGGTCGAACACTGAAGCTTTCTTT.

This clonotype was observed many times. The CDR3 here is CSAHRQGQWDEAQYF. In DNA, the CDR3 is TGCAGTGCCCACCGTCAGGGACAGTGGGACGAAGCCCAGTACTTC. V is TRBV20-1 and J is TRBJ2-5; 7 bases fit TRBD1. CDR1 and CDR2 (germline): DFQATT, SNEGSKA (reference sequence). This CDR3 has 15 residues. V shed 6 bases, J shed 9 bases, and the junction held 19 bases outside the gene matches.

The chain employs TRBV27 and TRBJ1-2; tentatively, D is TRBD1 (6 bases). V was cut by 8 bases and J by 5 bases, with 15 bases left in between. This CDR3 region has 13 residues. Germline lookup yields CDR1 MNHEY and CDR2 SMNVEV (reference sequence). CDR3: CASRYSDRYGYTF. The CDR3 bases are TGTGCCAGCCGCTACTCCGACAGGTATGGCTACACCTTC.

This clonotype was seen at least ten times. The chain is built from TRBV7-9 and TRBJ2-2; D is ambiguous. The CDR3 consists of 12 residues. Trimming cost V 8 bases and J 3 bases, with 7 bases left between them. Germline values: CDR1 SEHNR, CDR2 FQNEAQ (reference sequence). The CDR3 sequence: CASPVDTGELFF. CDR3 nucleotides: TGTGCCAGCCCAGTTGACACCGGGGAGCTGTTTTTT.

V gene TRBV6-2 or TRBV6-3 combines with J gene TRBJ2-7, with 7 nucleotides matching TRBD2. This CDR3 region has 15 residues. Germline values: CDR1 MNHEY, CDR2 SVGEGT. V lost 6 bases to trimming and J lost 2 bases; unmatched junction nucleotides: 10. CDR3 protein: CASRPTSRLAYEQYF. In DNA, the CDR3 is TGTGCCAGCAGACCGACTAGCCGCCTAGCCTACGAGCAGTACTTC.

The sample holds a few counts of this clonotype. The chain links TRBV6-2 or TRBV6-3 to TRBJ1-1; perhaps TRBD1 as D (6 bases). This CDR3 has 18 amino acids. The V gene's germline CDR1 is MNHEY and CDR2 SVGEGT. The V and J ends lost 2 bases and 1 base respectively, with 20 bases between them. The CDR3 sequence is CASSYRGQFGGTNTEAFF. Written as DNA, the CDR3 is TGTGCCAGCAGTTACCGCGGACAGTTTGGGGGAACGAACACTGAAGCTTTCTTT.

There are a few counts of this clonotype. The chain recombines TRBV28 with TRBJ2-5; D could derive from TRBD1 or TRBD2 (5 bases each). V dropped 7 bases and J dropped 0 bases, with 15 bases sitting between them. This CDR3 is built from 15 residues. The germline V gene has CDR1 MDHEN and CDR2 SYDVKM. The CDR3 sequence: CASNLRDVYQETQYF. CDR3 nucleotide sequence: TGTGCCAGCAATCTCCGGGACGTGTACCAAGAGACCCAGTACTTC. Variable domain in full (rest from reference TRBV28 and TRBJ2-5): DVKVTQSSRYLVKRTGEKVFLECVQDMDHENMFWYRQDPGLGLRLIYFSYDVKMKEKGDIPEGYSVSREKKERFSLILESASTNQTSMYLCASNLRDVYQETQYFGPGTRLLVL.

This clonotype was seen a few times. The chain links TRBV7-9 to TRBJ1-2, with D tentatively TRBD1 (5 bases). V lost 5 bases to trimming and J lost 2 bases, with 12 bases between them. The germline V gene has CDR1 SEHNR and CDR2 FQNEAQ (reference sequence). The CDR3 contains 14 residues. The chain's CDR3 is CASSPLGGNYGYTF. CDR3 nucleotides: TGTGCCAGCAGCCCCCTGGGGGGGAACTATGGCTACACCTTC.

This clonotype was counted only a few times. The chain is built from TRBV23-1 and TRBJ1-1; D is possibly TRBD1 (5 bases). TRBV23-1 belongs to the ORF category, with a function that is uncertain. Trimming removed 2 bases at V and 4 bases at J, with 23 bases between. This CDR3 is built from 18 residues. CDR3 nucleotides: TGCGCCAGCAGTCAAAAGGCGACAGATGGGGTATCAGGCACTGAAGCTTTCTTT. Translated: CASSQKATDGVSGTEAFF.

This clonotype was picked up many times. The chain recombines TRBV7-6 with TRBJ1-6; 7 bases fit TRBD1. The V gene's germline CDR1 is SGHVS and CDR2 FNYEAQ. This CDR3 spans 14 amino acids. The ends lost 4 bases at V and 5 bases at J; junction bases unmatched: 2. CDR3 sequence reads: CASSYGTDNSPLHF. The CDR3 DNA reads TGTGCCAGCAGCTACGGGACAGATAATTCACCCCTCCACTTT.

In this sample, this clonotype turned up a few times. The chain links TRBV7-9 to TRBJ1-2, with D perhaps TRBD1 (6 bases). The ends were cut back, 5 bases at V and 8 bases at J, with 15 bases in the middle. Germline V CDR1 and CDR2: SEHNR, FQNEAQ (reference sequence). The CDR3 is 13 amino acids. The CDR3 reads CASSGDRFFGYTF. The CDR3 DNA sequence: TGTGCCAGCAGCGGCGACAGGTTCTTCGGCTACACCTTC. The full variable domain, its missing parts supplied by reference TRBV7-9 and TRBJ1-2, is DTGVSQNPRHKITKRGQNVTFRCDPISEHNRLYWYRQTLGQGPEFLTYFQNEAQLEKSRLLSDRFSAERPKGSFSTLEIQRTEQGDSAMYLCASSGDRFFGYTFGSGTRLTVV.

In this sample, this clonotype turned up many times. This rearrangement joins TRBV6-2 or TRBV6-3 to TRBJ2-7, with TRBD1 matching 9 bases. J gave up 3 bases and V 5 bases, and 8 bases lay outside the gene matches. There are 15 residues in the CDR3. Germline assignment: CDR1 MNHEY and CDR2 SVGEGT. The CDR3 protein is CASSQYPGQGYEQYF. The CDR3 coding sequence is TGTGCCAGCAGTCAGTATCCGGGACAGGGCTACGAGCAGTACTTC.

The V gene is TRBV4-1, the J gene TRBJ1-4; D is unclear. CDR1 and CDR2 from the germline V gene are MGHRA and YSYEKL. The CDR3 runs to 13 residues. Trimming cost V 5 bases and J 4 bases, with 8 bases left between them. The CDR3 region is CASSVKVNEKLFF. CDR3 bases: TGCGCCAGCAGCGTGAAGGTTAATGAAAAACTGTTTTTT.

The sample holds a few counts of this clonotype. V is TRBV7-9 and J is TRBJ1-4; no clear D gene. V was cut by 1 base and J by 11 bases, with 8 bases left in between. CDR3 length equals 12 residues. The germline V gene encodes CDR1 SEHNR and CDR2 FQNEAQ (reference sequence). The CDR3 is CASSLDSQKLFF. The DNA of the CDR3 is TGTGCCAGCAGCTTAGATTCGCAGAAACTGTTTTTT.

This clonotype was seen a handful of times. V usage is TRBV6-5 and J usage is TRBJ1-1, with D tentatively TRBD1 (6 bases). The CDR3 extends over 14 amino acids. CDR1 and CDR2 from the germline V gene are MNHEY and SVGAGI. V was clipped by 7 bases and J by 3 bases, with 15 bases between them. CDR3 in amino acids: CASKGGAGDTEAFF. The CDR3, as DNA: TGTGCCAGCAAGGGGGGCGCTGGGGACACTGAAGCTTTCTTT.

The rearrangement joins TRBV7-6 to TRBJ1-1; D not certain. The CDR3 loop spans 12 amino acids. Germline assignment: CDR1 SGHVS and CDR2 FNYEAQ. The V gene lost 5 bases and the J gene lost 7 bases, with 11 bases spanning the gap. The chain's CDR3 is CASSPPLHEAFF. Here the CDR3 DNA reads TGTGCCAGCAGCCCGCCCCTGCATGAAGCTTTCTTT.

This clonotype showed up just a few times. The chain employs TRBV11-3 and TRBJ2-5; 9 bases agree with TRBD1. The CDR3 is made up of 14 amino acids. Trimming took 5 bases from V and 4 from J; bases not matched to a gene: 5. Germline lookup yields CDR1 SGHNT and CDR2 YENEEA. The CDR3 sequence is CASSATGGAETQYF. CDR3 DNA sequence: TGTGCCAGCAGCGCCACAGGGGGCGCAGAGACCCAGTACTTC. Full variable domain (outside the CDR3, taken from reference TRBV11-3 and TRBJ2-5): EAGVVQSPRYKIIEKKQPVAFWCNPISGHNTLYWYLQNLGQGPELLIRYENEEAVDDSQLPKDRFSAERLKGVDSTLKIQPAELGDSAVYLCASSATGGAETQYFGPGTRLLVL.

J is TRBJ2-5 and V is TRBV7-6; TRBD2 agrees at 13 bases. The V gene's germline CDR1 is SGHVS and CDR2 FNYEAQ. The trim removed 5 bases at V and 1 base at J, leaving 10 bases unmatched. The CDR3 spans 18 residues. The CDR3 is CASSKTSGGAWSQETQYF. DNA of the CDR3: TGTGCCAGCAGCAAAACTAGCGGGGGGGCTTGGAGCCAAGAGACCCAGTACTTC.